This record looks at one TCR beta chain sequence and its context. Its antigen is still unknown. The data are from a study of response to subunit inactivated influenza vaccine. Germline CDR1 MNHEY, CDR2 SVGAGI. The CDR3 is 14 amino acids. V lost 2 bases and J 8 bases, leaving 15 bases between the germline ends. Whole-study results and caveats: Seasonal influenza vaccination, on each occasion, was suggested by the authors to recruit few new T cells.

TCRdb re-analysed the RT-PCR reads in MiXCR, keeping a single row per CDR3 protein. The sample holds under 950,000 distinct CDR3 sequences, approximately 22% seen once. The rearrangement uses TRBV6-5 and TRBJ1-2; the D is unclear. This sequence originates from a man over 45 who received an inactivated influenza vaccine. Here the sequenced sample was PBMCs from blood, taken 4 to 6 days after vaccination. The CDR3 DNA follows: TGTGCCAGCAGTTACCACCCGGAGAACCGGGGCTACACCTTC. It yields the protein CASSYHPENRGYTF.